The 28 T cell receptor beta chains given below trace back to one sample, sequenced in a study of T cell responses to AZD1222 COVID-19 vaccine (dated by TCRdb to the early 2020s). Explained via the paper, the time point label denotes: about 28 days (+/-7) after the second vaccine dose. In light of the paper, this sample's treatment or condition label describes: meningococcal conjugate vaccine given as trial control. Library prep was done by the immunoSEQ multiplex PCR assay. TCRdb holds this immuneACCESS table with in-frame rearrangements only. Some clones are missing; in checked studies, unresolved V genes explain under half, and the rest has no known cause. The sample table holds around 75,000 clones, of which 70% to 90% were seen once. Roughly 10% of the sample is in the top ten clones. Sequencing was performed on peripheral blood, taken 28 days after the second dose of the MenACWY control vaccine. Receptor source: an adult who received the MenACWY meningococcal vaccine as a control.

As DNA, the CDR3 is TGTGCCACCAGCAGAGGGGGACTAGCGTTCAACGAGCAGTACTTC. This encodes CATSRGGLAFNEQYF. V and J are TRBV15 and TRBJ2-7, with 10 positions matching TRBD2. This CDR3 has 15 amino acids. Looked up from germline, CDR1 is LNHNV and CDR2 is YYDKDF (reference sequence). J was trimmed by 5 bases and V by 1 base; bases with no gene match: 5.

The chain combines TRBV7-3 with TRBJ1-5; the D gene is possibly TRBD1 (5 bases). The germline V gene encodes CDR1 SGHTA and CDR2 FQGTGA. The CDR3 contains 13 residues. The germline V and J ends were trimmed by 3 bases and 9 bases, with 12 bases remaining between them. The CDR3: CASSLDNARPQHF. For the CDR3, the DNA is TGTGCCAGCAGCTTGGACAACGCAAGGCCCCAGCATTTT.

This chain uses TRBV6-2 or TRBV6-3 with TRBJ2-2; TRBD1 aligns across 11 bases. There are 17 residues in the CDR3. The germline V gene has CDR1 MNHEY and CDR2 SVGEGT. Trimming at V came to 2 bases and at J to 2 bases, leaving 4 bases not matched to a gene. CDR3 nucleotide sequence: TGTGCCAGCAGTTACCCGGGACAGGGGGTTAACACCGGGGAGCTGTTTTTT. Protein: CASSYPGQGVNTGELFF.

The genes are TRBV19 and TRBJ1-1; a possible D gene is TRBD1 (5 bases). V was shortened by 1 base and J by 3 bases, with 6 bases between the two germline ends. The V gene's germline CDR1 is LNHDA and CDR2 SQIVND (reference sequence). This CDR3 spans 13 amino acids. The CDR3 nucleotides read TGTGCCAGTAGTATAGGACAGCACACTGAAGCTTTCTTT. Amino acids: CASSIGQHTEAFF.

The chain carries TRBV6-2 or TRBV6-3 and TRBJ2-7; D might be TRBD1 or TRBD2, each matching 6 bases. The germline V and J ends were trimmed by 4 bases and 5 bases, with 9 bases remaining between them. This CDR3 spans 12 amino acids. CDR1 and CDR2 from the germline V gene are MNHEY and SVGEGT. In DNA form, the CDR3 reads TGTGCCAGCAGTTCACGGGGGCACGAGCAGTACTTC. This sequence encodes CASSSRGHEQYF.

The V call is TRBV5-1, the J call TRBJ1-1; no reliable D call. Germline values: CDR1 SGHRS, CDR2 YFSETQ. The CDR3 totals 14 residues. Trimming removed 0 bases at V and 0 bases at J, with 6 bases between. The CDR3 loop is CASSLGIMNTEAFF. As DNA, the CDR3 is TGCGCCAGCAGCTTGGGGATAATGAACACTGAAGCTTTCTTT.

The chain recombines TRBV7-8 with TRBJ2-5; TRBD2 matches 11 bases. V lost 6 bases and J lost 4; bases outside the gene matches: 10. This CDR3 contains 16 residues. Germline-derived CDR1 and CDR2 are SGHVS and FQNEAQ. In DNA, the CDR3 is TGTGCCAGCAGGACTAGCGGGGAGGGTGGGGGAGAGACCCAGTACTTC. Translated, it gives CASRTSGEGGGETQYF.

The chain uses TRBV6-6 and TRBJ2-5; 7 bases match TRBD2. V was clipped by 6 bases and J by 2 bases; unmatched bases: 12. The CDR3 is 16 amino acids. Looked up from germline, CDR1 is MNHNY and CDR2 is SVGAGI (reference sequence). CDR3: CASSPDSAGVQETQYF. The CDR3 DNA is TGTGCCAGCAGCCCTGATTCGGCGGGGGTACAAGAGACCCAGTACTTC.

The J gene is TRBJ2-2, the V gene TRBV7-3; TRBD2 matches at 8 bases. Trimming cost V 5 bases and J 2 bases; bases outside gene matches: 7. Germline CDR1 reads SGHTA; CDR2 reads FQGTGA. This CDR3 has 16 amino acids. CDR3 DNA: TGTGCCAGCAGCGGAAAAAGCGGGGGAAACACCGGGGAGCTGTTTTTT. It is translated as CASSGKSGGNTGELFF.

The chain employs TRBV18 and TRBJ1-1; no reliable D call. The germline V and J ends were trimmed by 5 bases and 1 base, with 17 bases remaining between them. CDR1 and CDR2 from the germline V gene are KGHSH and LQKENI. The CDR3 is 16 residues long. CDR3 nucleotides: TGTGCCAGCTCAAATCCGAGAACCCTCTCGAACACTGAAGCTTTCTTT. As protein: CASSNPRTLSNTEAFF.

This sequence joins TRBV5-1 and TRBJ1-1; 7 nucleotides line up with TRBD1. Germline V lookup: CDR1 SGHRS, CDR2 YFSETQ. V gave up 4 bases and J gave up 7 bases; unmatched junction bases: 13. This CDR3 is 15 amino acids long. CDR3 in amino acids: CASSESDRAGVEAFF. CDR3 DNA sequence: TGCGCCAGCAGCGAGAGTGACAGGGCGGGGGTTGAAGCTTTCTTT.

CDR3 coding DNA: TGTGCCAGCAGCCGCGGACAGGGAGCCGGCTACACCTTC. This gives the protein CASSRGQGAGYTF. V usage is TRBV3-1 (or the pseudogene TRBV3-2) and J usage is TRBJ1-2, with 8 bases aligning to TRBD1. Germline assignment: CDR1 LGHDT and CDR2 YNNKEL (reference sequence). V dropped 4 bases and J dropped 8; count of bases not matched to a gene: 6. The CDR3 loop spans 13 amino acids.

In this sample, this clone is medium-sized. The J gene is TRBJ1-1, the V gene TRBV2; tentatively, D is TRBD1 (6 bases). Trimming took off 3 bases at V and 7 bases at J, with 15 bases between the two ends. The length of the CDR3 is 14 residues. CDR1 is SNHLY and CDR2 is FYNNEI in the germline V gene. CDR3 amino acids: CASSDSRTEDEAFF. In nucleotides, the CDR3 is TGTGCCAGCAGTGATTCTCGGACAGAAGATGAAGCTTTCTTT.

The V call is TRBV30, the J call TRBJ2-5; D gene ambiguous. Trimming took 4 bases from V and 5 from J, leaving 11 bases between them. The CDR3 is 12 residues long. The V gene's germline CDR1 is GTSNPN and CDR2 SVGIG (reference sequence). The CDR3 DNA sequence: TGTGCCTGGACAAGTCCCCCCGAGACCCAGTACTTC. Residues: CAWTSPPETQYF.

The gene calls are TRBV12-3 or TRBV12-4 and TRBJ1-6; 7 bases match TRBD1. The CDR3 length is 12 residues. Trimming cost V 7 bases and J 9 bases; bases outside gene matches: 3. The CDR3 region is CASKAGGSPLHF. In DNA form, the CDR3 reads TGTGCCAGCAAAGCAGGGGGTTCACCCCTCCACTTT.

The chain recombines TRBV12-5 with TRBJ2-2; D gene ambiguous. The V gene lost 3 bases and the J gene lost 1 base, with 9 bases spanning the gap. Per germline, CDR1 LGHNT and CDR2 FRNRAP. The CDR3 has 15 amino acids. DNA for the CDR3: TGTGCTAGTGGTTTAGCGAACAAGAACACCGGGGAGCTGTTTTTT. It yields the protein CASGLANKNTGELFF. The full variable domain, rest sourced from reference TRBV12-5 and TRBJ2-2, is DARVTQTPRHKVTEMGQEVTMRCQPILGHNTVFWYRQTMMQGLELLAYFRNRAPLDDSGMPKDRFSAEMPDATLATLKIQPSEPRDSAVYFCASGLANKNTGELFFGEGSRLTVL.

V gene TRBV9 combines with J gene TRBJ2-5; TRBD2 agrees at 11 bases. With V trimmed by 3 bases and J by 5 bases, 3 bases remained unmatched. This CDR3 is 14 amino acids long. Germline lookup yields CDR1 SGDLS and CDR2 YYNGEE. The CDR3 is CASSAGTSGETQYF. The CDR3 coding sequence is TGTGCCAGCAGCGCGGGGACTAGCGGCGAGACCCAGTACTTC. Full variable domain (remainder filled in from reference TRBV9 and TRBJ2-5): DSGVTQTPKHLITATGQRVTLRCSPRSGDLSVYWYQQSLDQGLQFLIQYYNGEERAKGNILERFSAQQFPDLHSELNLSSLELGDSALYFCASSAGTSGETQYFGPGTRLLVL.

This chain links TRBV2 with TRBJ1-5; TRBD1 is a possible D gene (6 bases). Trimming cost V 6 bases and J 0 bases, with 15 bases left between them. The germline gives CDR1 SNHLY, CDR2 FYNNEI. This CDR3 contains 16 residues. The CDR3 DNA reads as TGTGCCAGCAGCGTAGAAGGGGACATTAGCAATCAGCCCCAGCATTTT. The encoded protein is CASSVEGDISNQPQHF.

The V call is TRBV6-5, the J call TRBJ2-7; 7 bases fit TRBD1. In germline, CDR1 is MNHEY, CDR2 SVGAGI. The CDR3 length is 15 residues. V lost 6 bases to trimming and J lost 1 base; unmatched junction nucleotides: 9. Written as DNA, the CDR3 is TGTGCCAGCAGAAAGTCGACAGGGCTATCCTACGAGCAGTACTTC. Amino acids: CASRKSTGLSYEQYF.

This chain uses TRBV14 with TRBJ2-1, with D perhaps matching TRBD1 (6 bases). CDR1 is SGHDN, CDR2 FVKESK, per germline. V was shortened by 3 bases and J by 7 bases, with 22 bases between the two germline ends. The CDR3 has 17 amino acids. The CDR3 sequence: CASSHSQGLASLNEQFF. CDR3 DNA sequence: TGTGCCAGCAGCCACTCCCAGGGGCTAGCTTCTTTAAATGAGCAGTTCTTC.

The rearrangement links TRBV30 to TRBJ1-2, with a tentative D call TRBD1 (5 bases). This CDR3 is 15 amino acids long. Trimming took 4 bases from V and 2 from J, leaving 17 bases between them. Germline V lookup: CDR1 GTSNPN, CDR2 SVGIG (reference sequence). CDR3 in DNA: TGTGCCTGGACTCGGGGACGCGAAAGAAACTATGGCTACACCTTC. Amino acid sequence: CAWTRGRERNYGYTF.

The CDR3 spells CASSLVPSNFDTQYF. The CDR3 nucleotides are TGTGCCAGCAGCTTAGTCCCCAGTAATTTCGATACGCAGTATTTT. The chain has TRBV11-2 and TRBJ2-3; no clear D. Trimming took off 1 base at V and 6 bases at J, with 14 bases between the two ends. The V gene's germline CDR1 is SGHAT and CDR2 FQNNGV. The CDR3 extends over 15 amino acids.

This sequence joins TRBV7-9 and TRBJ1-4, with D unclear. The germline V gene has CDR1 SEHNR and CDR2 FQNEAQ (reference sequence). The V and J ends lost 3 bases and 0 bases respectively, with 8 bases between them. There are 15 residues in the CDR3. CDR3 in amino acids: CASSLSGATNEKLFF. The DNA of the CDR3 is TGTGCCAGCAGCTTGAGCGGTGCAACTAATGAAAAACTGTTTTTT.

The V and J genes are TRBV30 and TRBJ2-6, with D perhaps TRBD1 (5 bases). In germline, CDR1 is GTSNPN, CDR2 SVGIG (reference sequence). V lost 0 bases to trimming and J lost 0 bases, with 15 bases between them. The CDR3 has 18 amino acids. The chain's CDR3 is CAWSVRRGLSSGANVLTF. CDR3 nucleotide sequence: TGTGCCTGGAGTGTACGAAGGGGCCTCAGCTCTGGGGCCAACGTCCTGACTTTC.

The chain carries TRBV18 and TRBJ1-5, with unresolved D. V lost 3 bases and J 11 bases, leaving 5 bases between the germline ends. The length of the CDR3 is 10 residues. Germline V gene data show CDR1 as KGHSH and CDR2 as LQKENI. CDR3 sequence: CASSPRAQHF. CDR3 DNA: TGTGCCAGCTCACCCCGGGCCCAGCATTTT.

The chain has TRBV5-4 and TRBJ2-6; no clear D. Germline V CDR1 and CDR2: SGHNT, YYREEE (reference sequence). The CDR3 sequence is 16 residues long. Trimming took off 2 bases at V and 0 bases at J, with 9 bases between the two ends. The CDR3 reads CASSFPEASGANVLTF. CDR3 nucleotide sequence: TGTGCCAGCAGCTTCCCTGAGGCCTCTGGGGCCAACGTCCTGACTTTC.

The V and J genes are TRBV19 and TRBJ2-7, with TRBD1 matching over 10 bases. J lost 4 bases, V lost 5 bases, and 5 bases had no gene match. The CDR3 extends over 14 amino acids. Per germline, CDR1 LNHDA and CDR2 SQIVND (reference sequence). The CDR3 here is CASSGWDRGYEQYF. The CDR3 DNA sequence: TGTGCCAGTAGTGGCTGGGACAGGGGTTACGAGCAGTACTTC.

This sequence joins TRBV4-3 and TRBJ2-1; D tentatively fits TRBD1 or TRBD2 (5 bases each). The CDR3 loop spans 18 amino acids. Germline lookup yields CDR1 LGHNA and CDR2 YSLEER. The ends were cut back, 0 bases at V and 0 bases at J, with 15 bases in the middle. As DNA, the CDR3 is TGCGCCAGCAGCCAAGATCGGGGCGCATTGAGCTCCTACAATGAGCAGTTCTTC. Its protein is CASSQDRGALSSYNEQFF.